This T cell receptor (beta chain) originates from a study of OX40 agonist ivuxolimab in advanced cancers. General observations from the study: Fewer expanded clones were found on average in CD4+ than in CD8+ T cells.

With regard to this clone: Its specificity is not known.

The trim removed 1 base at V and 2 bases at J, leaving 10 bases unmatched. Germline V gene lookup returns CDR1 LNHDA and CDR2 SQIVND (reference sequence). The CDR3 runs 17 residues. Repertoires were generated with immunoSEQ multiplex PCR, while TCRdb's copy carries only in-frame clones and drops some. The table shows tens of thousands of clones, with 85% occurring only once. The TCR comes from an adult with an advanced solid tumor such as melanoma, head and neck, liver or kidney cancer. Source: CD4+ or CD8+ T cells sorted from blood, taken in a trial of the OX40 agonist ivuxolimab. V is TRBV19 and J is TRBJ2-7; 8 bases are a match to TRBD1. The CDR3 DNA is TGTGCCAGTAGTATAGGAGTACCCGGGACAGGACCCTACGAGCAGTACTTC. Encoded protein: CASSIGVPGTGPYEQYF. The variable domain in full, with the rest retrieved from reference TRBV19 and TRBJ2-7, is DGGITQSPKYLFRKEGQNVTLSCEQNLNHDAMYWYRQDPGQGLRLIYYSQIVNDFQKGDIAEGYSVSREKKESFPLTVTSAQKNPTAFYLCASSIGVPGTGPYEQYFGPGTRLTVT.